This TCR beta chain was sequenced during a study of healthy donors' naive CD4 and CD8 T cells. Overall study results and limits: Negatively charged CDR3s marked CD8+ lineage; positively charged CDR3s marked CD4+ lineage.

This clonotype has a handful of counts. Its antigen is currently unknown. TCR libraries were built from about 500 ng of total RNA by linear amplification. TCRdb reanalysed the reads using MiXCR and keeps one entry per CDR3 protein. Here the sample spans roughly 200,000 distinct CDR3 sequences, 74% being singletons. The J segment lost 7 bases and the V segment lost 5 bases, leaving 10 bases of the junction unmatched. The CDR3 covers 15 residues. Germline CDR1 and CDR2: SQVTM and ANQGSEA. Sequencing used naive CD4+ and CD8+ T cells sorted from blood, pooled from several donors. This receptor was identified in a pool of human donors in good health; the sample pools cells from several healthy donors. The V and J genes are TRBV29-1 and TRBJ2-2; 10 bases are shared with TRBD1. The CDR3 loop is CSVRRDRGPHGELFF. The CDR3, as DNA: TGCAGCGTTCGCCGGGACAGGGGCCCGCACGGGGAGCTGTTTTTT.